This TCR beta chain was captured in a study of T cells in Graves' hyperthyroidism and ophthalmopathy (dated by TCRdb to between 2018 and 2020). About the investigation overall: A discovery cohort of about 100 patients, roughly 45 with Graves' ophthalmopathy and over 55 with stable Graves' hyperthyroidism, was used to find distinguishing TCR V-J signatures. After blood sampling, hyperthyroidism patients were treated with methimazole at a starting dose of 30 mg daily, and ophthalmopathy patients were treated with high-dose intravenous methylprednisolone. An independent validation cohort of around 19 hyperthyroidism patients and about 15 patients who later progressed to ophthalmopathy tested prospective prediction of ophthalmopathy. Thyroid tissue and blood T-cell repertoires from more than 5 Graves' hyperthyroidism patients were also compared in the study. The 90 to 100 discovery patients were randomly split 7:3 into training and test sets. The paper describes TCR Vbeta CDR3 sequencing of some 130 peripheral blood samples, made up of roughly 45 ophthalmopathy patients, some 76 hyperthyroidism patients and about 17 progressor patients. The investigation overall reported the following: Most expanded thyroid clonotypes (frequency above 0.001) were also found in blood, which suggests that blood repertoires may mirror thyroid immune responses. In cross-validation, a model built on a 13 V-J signature told ophthalmopathy apart from stable hyperthyroidism with about 90% sensitivity and around 81% specificity, and in testing the same model reached 80%/75%. No statistical method was used to fix the sample size in advance, and group allocation was not hidden from the investigators. During validation, the model predicted progression to ophthalmopathy a median of about 5.9 months ahead of onset, with 60% to 71% sensitivity and under 85% specificity.

Regarding this clonotype: Its antigen is not yet known. No base quality values were provided; no much bigger clone lies one nucleotide off.

The study excluded patients with uncontrolled infections, other autoimmune diseases, pregnancy or lactation. Diagnoses relied on clinical symptoms, serum thyroxine and TRAb, thyroid ultrasound and orbital computed tomography. Total RNA was extracted using Trizol reagent, and RNA quality was assessed on an Agilent 2100 Bioanalyzer. TCR beta CDR3 regions were amplified from RNA transcripts. The first round of RT-PCR for the TCR CDR3 was performed with the HTBI primer set and the Qiagen OneStep RT-PCR kit. A second multiplex PCR round built the libraries, followed by size selection and purification. Paired-end sequencing of the libraries was performed with 100 bp reads on an Illumina HiSeq2000. Per the source publication's procedure: SOAPnuke was used to process the raw data, throwing out any read that contained adapters or uncalled bases, had a mean Phred below 15, or lacked an exact constant-primer or identifier match. COPE v1.2.5 was used to merge high-quality paired reads, and clonotypes were defined as unique nucleotide sequences. MiTCR v1.1 was used to align clonotypes to the IMGT TRBV, TRBD and TRBJ reference segments. Only V-J combinations with frequency above 0.0001, covering about 99% of repertoires, were analysed. A TCS score was defined as the ratio between F50 (clonal expansion) and ExV (chaos), using BLOSUM62-based TCRdist between CDR3 peptides within each V-J. Welch's t-statistics and random forest reduced roughly 500 V-J features to about 13, which were used in a naive Bayes classifier (R e1071). Thyroid-blood repertoire similarity was quantified with the Morisita-Horn index. The public sequencing data were trimmed at Q25 with fastp and processed into clonotypes with MiXCR by TCRdb, which kept only in-frame beta chains. Every CDR3 protein is listed once, alongside the most common genes and DNA of its rows. TCRdb assigned the V and J calls; the authors' analysis was not used. The sample table holds 500,000 to 650,000 distinct CDR3 sequences, of which around 43% were seen once. Jointly, the top ten make up around two fifths of the sample.

CDR1 and CDR2, per the germline V gene, are SQVTM and ANQGSEA. At the junction V is shortened by 7 bases and J by 2 bases, with 17 bases in between. Reading from cysteine to phenylalanine, the CDR3 counts 14 amino acids. Here the CDR3 DNA is all that survives: 42 bases in frame from base 1. This clonotype originated in an adult woman with Graves' disease, either hyperthyroidism or ophthalmopathy (not recorded which). What was sequenced was peripheral blood or thyroid tissue (not recorded which). Recombination connected TRBV29-1 to TRBJ2-5; the D match is possibly TRBD1 or TRBD2, with 5 bases aligned in each. The CDR3 loop reads CSASLTRGQETQYF. The nucleotide sequence reads TGCAGCGCCAGCCTTACGAGGGGACAAGAGACCCAGTACTTC.